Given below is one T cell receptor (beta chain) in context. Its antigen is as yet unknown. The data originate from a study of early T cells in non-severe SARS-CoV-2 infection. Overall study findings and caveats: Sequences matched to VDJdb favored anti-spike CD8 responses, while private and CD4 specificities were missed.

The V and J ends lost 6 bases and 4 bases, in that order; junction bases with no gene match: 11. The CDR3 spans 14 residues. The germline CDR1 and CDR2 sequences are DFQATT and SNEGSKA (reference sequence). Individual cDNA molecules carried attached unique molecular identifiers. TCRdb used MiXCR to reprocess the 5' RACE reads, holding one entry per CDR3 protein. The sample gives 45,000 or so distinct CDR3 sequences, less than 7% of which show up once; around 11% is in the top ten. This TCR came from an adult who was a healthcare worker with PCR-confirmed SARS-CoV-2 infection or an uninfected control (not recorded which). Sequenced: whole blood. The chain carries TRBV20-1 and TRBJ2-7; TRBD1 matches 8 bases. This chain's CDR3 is CSAPPAGGRYEQYF. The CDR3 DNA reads TGCAGTGCGCCGCCAGCAGGGGGCAGATACGAGCAGTACTTC.